This T cell receptor beta chain appears in the sequencing data of a study of lymphopenia after photon versus proton radiotherapy. Study-level findings and limits: Larger post-nadir TCR diversity loss correlated inversely with survival in deceased patients.

Regarding this clone: What it recognizes is unknown.

Only in-frame clones appear in the TCRdb table, and some are missing; sequencing was by immunoSEQ multiplex PCR. The sample shows some 30,000 clones, about 93% of them seen only once. This TCR came from a woman aged 50 to 60 with cholangiocarcinoma. This material consisted of peripheral blood, taken from a patient treated with photon-based radiotherapy.

As DNA, the CDR3 is TGTGCCAGCAGCGAAAGACAGGGGATAGTTGAAAAACTGTTTTTT. Amino acids: CASSERQGIVEKLFF. This chain links TRBV7-9 with TRBJ1-4; TRBD1 matches 8 bases. The ends lost 5 bases at V and 7 bases at J; junction bases unmatched: 9. CDR1 SEHNR and CDR2 FQNEAQ come from the germline V gene (reference sequence). This CDR3 spans 15 amino acids.